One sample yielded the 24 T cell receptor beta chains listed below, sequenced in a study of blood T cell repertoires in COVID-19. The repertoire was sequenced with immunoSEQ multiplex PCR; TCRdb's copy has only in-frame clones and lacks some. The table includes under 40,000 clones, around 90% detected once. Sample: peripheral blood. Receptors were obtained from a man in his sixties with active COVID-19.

The CDR3 here is CASTGTGATGYTF. The DNA for the CDR3 is TGTGCCAGCACCGGGACAGGGGCCACGGGCTACACCTTC. The chain has TRBV6-5 and TRBJ1-2; TRBD1 matches 10 bases. This CDR3 is 13 amino acids long. After removal of 7 bases from V and 8 bases from J, the junction contained 7 bases not matched to a gene. CDR1 MNHEY and CDR2 SVGAGI come from the germline V gene.

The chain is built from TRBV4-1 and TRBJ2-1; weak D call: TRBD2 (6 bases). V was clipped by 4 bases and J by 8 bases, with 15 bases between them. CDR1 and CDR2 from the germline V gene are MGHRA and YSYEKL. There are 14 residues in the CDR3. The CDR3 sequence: CASSLTRPGDEQFF. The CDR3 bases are TGCGCCAGCAGCCTGACTAGGCCAGGAGATGAGCAGTTCTTC.

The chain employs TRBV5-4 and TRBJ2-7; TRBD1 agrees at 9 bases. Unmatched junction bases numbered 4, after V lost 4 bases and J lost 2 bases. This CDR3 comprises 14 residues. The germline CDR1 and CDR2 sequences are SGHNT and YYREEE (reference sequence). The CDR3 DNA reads TGTGCCAGCAGCGGGGGACAGGGAACCTACGAGCAGTACTTC. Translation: CASSGGQGTYEQYF.

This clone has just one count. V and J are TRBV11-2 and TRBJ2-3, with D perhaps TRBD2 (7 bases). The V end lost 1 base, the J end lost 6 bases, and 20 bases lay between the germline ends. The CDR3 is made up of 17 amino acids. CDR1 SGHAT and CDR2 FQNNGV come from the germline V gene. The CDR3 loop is CASSLVPVGGHLDTQYF. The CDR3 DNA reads TGTGCCAGCAGCTTAGTCCCTGTCGGGGGGCATCTTGATACGCAGTATTTT.

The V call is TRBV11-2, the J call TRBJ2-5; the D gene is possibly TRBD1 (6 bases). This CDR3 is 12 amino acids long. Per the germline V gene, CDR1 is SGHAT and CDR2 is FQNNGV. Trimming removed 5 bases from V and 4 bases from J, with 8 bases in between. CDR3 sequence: CASSPTGETQYF. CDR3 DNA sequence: TGTGCCAGCAGCCCGACAGGAGAGACCCAGTACTTC.

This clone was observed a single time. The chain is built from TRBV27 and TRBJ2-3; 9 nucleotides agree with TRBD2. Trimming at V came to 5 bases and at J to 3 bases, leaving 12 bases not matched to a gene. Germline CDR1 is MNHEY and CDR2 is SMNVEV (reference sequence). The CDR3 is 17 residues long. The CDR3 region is CASSPAGRRGGTDTQYF. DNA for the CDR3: TGTGCCAGCAGTCCAGCCGGGAGGCGGGGGGGGACAGATACGCAGTATTTT.

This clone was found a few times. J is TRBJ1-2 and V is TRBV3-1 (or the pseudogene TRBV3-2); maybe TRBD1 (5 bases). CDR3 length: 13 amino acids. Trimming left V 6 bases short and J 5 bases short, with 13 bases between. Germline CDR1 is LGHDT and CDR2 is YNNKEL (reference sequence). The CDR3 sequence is CASRGGARYGYTF. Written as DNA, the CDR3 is TGTGCCAGCAGGGGAGGGGCCCGGTATGGCTACACCTTC.

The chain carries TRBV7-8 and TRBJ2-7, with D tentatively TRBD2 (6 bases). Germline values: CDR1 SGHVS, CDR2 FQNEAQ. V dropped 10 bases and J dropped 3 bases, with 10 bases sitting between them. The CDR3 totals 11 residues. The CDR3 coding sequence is TGTGCCACCCTGCGGGGCTACGAGCAGTACTTC. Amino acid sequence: CATLRGYEQYF.

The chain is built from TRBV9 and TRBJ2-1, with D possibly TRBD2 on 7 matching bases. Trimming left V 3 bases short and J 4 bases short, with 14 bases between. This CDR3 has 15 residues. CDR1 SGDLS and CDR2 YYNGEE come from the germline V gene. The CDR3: CASSGRGADYNEQFF. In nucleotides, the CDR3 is TGTGCCAGCAGCGGCCGGGGGGCGGATTACAATGAGCAGTTCTTC.

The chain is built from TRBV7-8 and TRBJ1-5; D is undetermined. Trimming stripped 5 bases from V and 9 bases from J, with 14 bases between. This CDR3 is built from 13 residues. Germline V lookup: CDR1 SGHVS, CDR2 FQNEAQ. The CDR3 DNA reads TGTGCCAGCAGCCCCCGGAGGACCGGGCCCCAGCATTTT. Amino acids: CASSPRRTGPQHF.

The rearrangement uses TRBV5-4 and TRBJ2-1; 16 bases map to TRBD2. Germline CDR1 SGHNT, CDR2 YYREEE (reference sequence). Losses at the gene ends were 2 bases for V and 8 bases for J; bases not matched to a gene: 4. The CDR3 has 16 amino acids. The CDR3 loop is CASSFGGTSGGDEQFF. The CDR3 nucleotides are TGTGCCAGCAGCTTCGGCGGGACTAGCGGGGGGGATGAGCAGTTCTTC.

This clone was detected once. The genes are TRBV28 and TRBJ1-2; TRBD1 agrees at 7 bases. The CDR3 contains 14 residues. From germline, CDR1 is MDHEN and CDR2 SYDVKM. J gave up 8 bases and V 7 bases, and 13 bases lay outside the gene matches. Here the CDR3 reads CASNLRGRGSGYTF. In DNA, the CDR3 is TGTGCCAGCAACTTGAGGGGGCGCGGTTCCGGCTACACCTTC.

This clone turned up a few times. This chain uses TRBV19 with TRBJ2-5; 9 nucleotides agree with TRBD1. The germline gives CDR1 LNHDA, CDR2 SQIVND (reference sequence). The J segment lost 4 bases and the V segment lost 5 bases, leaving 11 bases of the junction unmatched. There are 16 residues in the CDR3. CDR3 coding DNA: TGTGCCAGTAGTCCGCGCCGGACAGGGGCCACAGAGACCCAGTACTTC. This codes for CASSPRRTGATETQYF.

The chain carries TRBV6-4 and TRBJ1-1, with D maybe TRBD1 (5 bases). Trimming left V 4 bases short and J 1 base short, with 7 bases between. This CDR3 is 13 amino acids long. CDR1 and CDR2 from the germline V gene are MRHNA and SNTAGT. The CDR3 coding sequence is TGTGCCAGCAGTGCCAGGGAGAACACTGAAGCTTTCTTT. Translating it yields CASSARENTEAFF.

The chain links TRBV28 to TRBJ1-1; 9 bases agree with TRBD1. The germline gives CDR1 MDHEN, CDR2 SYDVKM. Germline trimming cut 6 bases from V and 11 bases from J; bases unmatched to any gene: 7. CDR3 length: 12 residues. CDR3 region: CASSLNRGLAFF. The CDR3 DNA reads TGTGCCAGCAGCCTTAACAGGGGGCTGGCTTTCTTT. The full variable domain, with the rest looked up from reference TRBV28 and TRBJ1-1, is DVKVTQSSRYLVKRTGEKVFLECVQDMDHENMFWYRQDPGLGLRLIYFSYDVKMKEKGDIPEGYSVSREKKERFSLILESASTNQTSMYLCASSLNRGLAFFGQGTRLTVV.

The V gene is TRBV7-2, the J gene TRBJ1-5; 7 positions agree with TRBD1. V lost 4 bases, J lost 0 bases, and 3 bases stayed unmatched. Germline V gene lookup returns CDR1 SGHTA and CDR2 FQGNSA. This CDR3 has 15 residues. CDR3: CASSSTGNSNQPQHF. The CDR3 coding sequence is TGTGCCAGCAGCTCGACAGGGAATAGCAATCAGCCCCAGCATTTT.

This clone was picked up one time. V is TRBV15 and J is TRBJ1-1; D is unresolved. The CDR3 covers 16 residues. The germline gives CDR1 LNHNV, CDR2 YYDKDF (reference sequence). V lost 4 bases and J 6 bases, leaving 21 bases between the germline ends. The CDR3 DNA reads TGTGCCACCAGCACTTCCTCAACGTTGGGGAGCGCTGAAGCTTTCTTT. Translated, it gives CATSTSSTLGSAEAFF. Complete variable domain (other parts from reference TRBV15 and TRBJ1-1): DAMVIQNPRYQVTQFGKPVTLSCSQTLNHNVMYWYQQKSSQAPKLLFHYYDKDFNNEADTPDNFQSRRPNTSFCFLDIRSPGLGDTAMYLCATSTSSTLGSAEAFFGQGTRLTVV.

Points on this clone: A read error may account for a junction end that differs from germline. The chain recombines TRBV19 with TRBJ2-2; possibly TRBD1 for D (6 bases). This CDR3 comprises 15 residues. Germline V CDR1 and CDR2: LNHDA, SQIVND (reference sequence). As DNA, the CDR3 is TGTGCCAGTAGTAACCGACAGGTACCCACCTGGGAGCTGTTTTTT. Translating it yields CASSNRQVPTWELFF.

CDR3 in amino acids: CASSPLGRQSLKETQYF. Written as DNA, the CDR3 is TGCGCCAGCAGCCCTCTGGGGCGGCAGTCTTTAAAAGAGACCCAGTACTTC. The chain combines TRBV5-1 with TRBJ2-5; perhaps TRBD1 as D (5 bases). Trimming shortened V by 4 bases and J by 3 bases, and 22 bases separated the two germline ends. The CDR3 sequence is 17 residues long. Germline CDR1 reads SGHRS; CDR2 reads YFSETQ.

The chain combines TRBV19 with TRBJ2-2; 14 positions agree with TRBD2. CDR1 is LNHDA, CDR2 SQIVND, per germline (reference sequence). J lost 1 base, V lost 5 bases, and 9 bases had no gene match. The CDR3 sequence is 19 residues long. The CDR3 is CASSLGGLAGAVNTGELFF. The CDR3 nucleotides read TGTGCCAGTAGTCTTGGGGGACTAGCGGGGGCAGTGAACACCGGGGAGCTGTTTTTT.

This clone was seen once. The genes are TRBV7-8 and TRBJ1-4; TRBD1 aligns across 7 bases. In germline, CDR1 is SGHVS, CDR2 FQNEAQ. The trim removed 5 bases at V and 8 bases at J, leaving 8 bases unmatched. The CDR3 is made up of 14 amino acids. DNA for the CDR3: TGTGCCAGCAGCCTCAGGGACAGCGCCGAAAAACTGTTTTTT. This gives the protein CASSLRDSAEKLFF.

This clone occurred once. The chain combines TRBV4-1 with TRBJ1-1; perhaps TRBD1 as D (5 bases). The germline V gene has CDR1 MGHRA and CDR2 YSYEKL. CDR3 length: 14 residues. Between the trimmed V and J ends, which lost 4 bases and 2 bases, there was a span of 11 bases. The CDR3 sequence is CASSLDSLNTEAFF. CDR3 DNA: TGCGCCAGCAGCCTCGACAGTCTCAACACTGAAGCTTTCTTT.

This chain's CDR3 is CASSLDSGSYEQYF. CDR3 in DNA: TGTGCCAGCAGCTTAGATTCAGGGTCGTACGAGCAGTACTTC. The gene calls are TRBV11-3 and TRBJ2-7, with D possibly matching TRBD1 (5 bases). V lost 0 bases to trimming and J lost 4 bases, with 10 bases between them. Germline assignment: CDR1 SGHNT and CDR2 YENEEA. The CDR3 sequence is 14 residues long. The entire variable domain, with the rest obtained from reference TRBV11-3 and TRBJ2-7, is as follows: EAGVVQSPRYKIIEKKQPVAFWCNPISGHNTLYWYLQNLGQGPELLIRYENEEAVDDSQLPKDRFSAERLKGVDSTLKIQPAELGDSAVYLCASSLDSGSYEQYFGPGTRLTVT.

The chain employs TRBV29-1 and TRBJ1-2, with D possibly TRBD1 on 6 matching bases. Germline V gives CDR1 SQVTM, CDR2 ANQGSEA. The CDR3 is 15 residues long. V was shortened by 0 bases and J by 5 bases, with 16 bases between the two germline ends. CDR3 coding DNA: TGCAGCGTTGAAGATAGGGGTCAGGGGAGATATGGCTACACCTTC. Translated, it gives CSVEDRGQGRYGYTF.